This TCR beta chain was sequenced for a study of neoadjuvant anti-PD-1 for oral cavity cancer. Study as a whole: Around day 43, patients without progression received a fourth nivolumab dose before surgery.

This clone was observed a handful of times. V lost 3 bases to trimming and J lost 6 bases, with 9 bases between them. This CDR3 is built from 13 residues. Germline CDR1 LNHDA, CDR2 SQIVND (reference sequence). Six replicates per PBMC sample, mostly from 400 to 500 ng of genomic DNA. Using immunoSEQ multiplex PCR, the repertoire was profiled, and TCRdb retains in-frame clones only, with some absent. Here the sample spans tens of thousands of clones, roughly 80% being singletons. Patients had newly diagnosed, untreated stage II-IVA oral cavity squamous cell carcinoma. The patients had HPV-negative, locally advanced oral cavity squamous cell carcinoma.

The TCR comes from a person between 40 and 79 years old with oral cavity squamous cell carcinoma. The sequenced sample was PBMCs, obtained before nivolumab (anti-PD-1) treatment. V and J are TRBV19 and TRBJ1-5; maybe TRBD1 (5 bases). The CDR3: CASSIPRVQPQHF. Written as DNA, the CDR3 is TGTGCCAGTAGTATCCCCAGGGTTCAGCCCCAGCATTTT.